This T cell receptor beta chain was retrieved from a study of T cells after yellow fever vaccination. This CDR3 is built from 12 residues. The trim removed 9 bases at V and 1 base at J, leaving 3 bases unmatched. The germline V gene has CDR1 SGHNT and CDR2 YYREEE (reference sequence). The study, taken as a whole, reports: Though weaker, the secondary response peaked faster, on day 5 versus 15.

To note about this clonotype: Its antigen is undetermined.

MiXCR, run by TCRdb on the 5' RACE reads, gives a single entry per CDR3 protein. Here the sample spans around 260,000 distinct CDR3 sequences, 5.2% being singletons. This chain joins TRBV5-4 and TRBJ2-5; 7 bases are shared with TRBD2. The input for sequencing was CD4+ T cells sorted from PBMCs, taken on the day of the yellow fever booster vaccination. The receptor was isolated from a man aged 18 to 30 who received the YFV17D yellow fever vaccine. CDR3 residues: CATGGVQETQYF. The DNA of the CDR3 is TGTGCCACGGGGGGTGTCCAAGAGACCCAGTACTTC.